This T cell receptor beta chain stems from a study of T cell responses to AZD1222 COVID-19 vaccine. This CDR3 is built from 14 residues. Germline-derived CDR1 and CDR2 are DFQATT and SNEGSKA (reference sequence). The V gene lost 3 bases and the J gene lost 4 bases, with 13 bases spanning the gap. Clones were sequenced by immunoSEQ multiplex PCR, and TCRdb holds only the in-frame ones, with some missing. The data hold approximately 150,000 clones, with more than 85% observed a single time. Points on this clone: Antigen: not known.

Study-level findings and limits: White British people made up most donors, females outnumbered males, and clonal diversity was possibly underestimated.

This chain uses TRBV20-1 with TRBJ1-3; D might be TRBD1 (5 bases). The sequence was collected from an adult in good health. Material: peripheral blood, obtained on day 0 of AZD1222 vaccination. CDR3 residues: CSASPRGLGNTIYF. DNA of the CDR3: TGCAGTGCTAGTCCCCGGGGCCTGGGAAACACCATATATTTT.